This paragraph reports one T cell receptor (beta chain). The data originate from a study of blood T cell dynamics during melanoma immunotherapy. Libraries were prepared by immunoSEQ multiplex PCR; TCRdb keeps only in-frame clonotypes and omits some of them. Of 12,000 or so clones detected, 88% appear once; the ten largest clones hold less than 5%. Specified time point: week 3, after first cycle of checkpoint inhibitor. The TCR originated in a human donor with melanoma. This specimen was blood, taken from a patient treated with checkpoint blockade.

Written as DNA, the CDR3 is TGTGCCAGTAGTCCTGGCAGCTACGAGCAGTACTTC. It is translated as CASSPGSYEQYF. The V and J genes are TRBV19 and TRBJ2-7, with unresolved D. The CDR3 covers 12 residues. Germline values: CDR1 LNHDA, CDR2 SQIVND (reference sequence). V was cut by 5 bases and J by 3 bases, with 8 bases left in between. The full variable domain, its missing parts supplied by reference TRBV19 and TRBJ2-7, is DGGITQSPKYLFRKEGQNVTLSCEQNLNHDAMYWYRQDPGQGLRLIYYSQIVNDFQKGDIAEGYSVSREKKESFPLTVTSAQKNPTAFYLCASSPGSYEQYFGPGTRLTVT.